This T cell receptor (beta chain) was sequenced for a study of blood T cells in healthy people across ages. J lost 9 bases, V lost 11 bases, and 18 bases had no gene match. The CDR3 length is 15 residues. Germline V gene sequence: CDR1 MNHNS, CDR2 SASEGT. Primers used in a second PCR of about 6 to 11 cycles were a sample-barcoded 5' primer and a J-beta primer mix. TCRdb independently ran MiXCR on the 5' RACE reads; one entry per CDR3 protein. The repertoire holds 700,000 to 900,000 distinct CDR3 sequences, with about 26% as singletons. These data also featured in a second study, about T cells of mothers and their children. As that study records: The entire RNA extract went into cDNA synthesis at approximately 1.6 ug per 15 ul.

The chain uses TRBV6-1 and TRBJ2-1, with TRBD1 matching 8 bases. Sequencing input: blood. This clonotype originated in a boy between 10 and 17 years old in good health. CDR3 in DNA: TGTGCCGGGGGGCGGGGACAGGCCCCCAACAGTGAGCAGTTCTTC. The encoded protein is CAGGRGQAPNSEQFF.